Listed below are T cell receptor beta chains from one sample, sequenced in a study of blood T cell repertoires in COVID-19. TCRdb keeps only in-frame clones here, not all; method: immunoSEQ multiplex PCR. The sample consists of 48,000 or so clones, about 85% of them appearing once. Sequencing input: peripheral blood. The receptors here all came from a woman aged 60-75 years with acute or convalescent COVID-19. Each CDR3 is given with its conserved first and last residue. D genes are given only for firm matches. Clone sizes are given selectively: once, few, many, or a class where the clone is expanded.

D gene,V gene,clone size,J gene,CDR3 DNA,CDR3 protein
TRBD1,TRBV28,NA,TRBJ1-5,TGTGCCAGCAGTTTATACGGACAGGCTAATAGCAATCAGCCCCAGCATTTT,CASSLYGQANSNQPQHF
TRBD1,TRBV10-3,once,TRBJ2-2,TGTGCCATCAGTGAGGAGGGGGAGAGGGGGCATGGCGGGGAGCTGTTTTTT,CAISEEGERGHGGELFF
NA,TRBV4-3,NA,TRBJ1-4,TGCGCCAGCAGCCAAACCGCGGGGGAAAAACTGTTTTTT,CASSQTAGEKLFF
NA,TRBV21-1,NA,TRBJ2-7,TGTGCCAGCAGCAATAGACTAGCTGAGTCCTACGAGCAGTACTTC,CASSNRLAESYEQYF
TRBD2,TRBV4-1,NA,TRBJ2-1,TGCGCCAGCAGCCGCCAGACTAGCGGGGGGGCATATGAGCAGTTCTTC,CASSRQTSGGAYEQFF
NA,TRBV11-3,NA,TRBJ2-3,TGTGCCAGCAGCTCGGGCAGGGGAGATCCCACAGATACGCAGTATTTT,CASSSGRGDPTDTQYF
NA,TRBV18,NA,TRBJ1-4,TGTGCCAGCTCACCCCTCCAGGCTACTAATGAAAAACTGTTTTTT,CASSPLQATNEKLFF
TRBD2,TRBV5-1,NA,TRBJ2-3,TGCGCCAGCAGCCTCGGGGCGGGGGCAGATACGCAGTATTTT,CASSLGAGADTQYF
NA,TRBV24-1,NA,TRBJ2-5,TGTGCCACCAGTGAGGCGGGAAAAGAGACCCAGTACTTC,CATSEAGKETQYF
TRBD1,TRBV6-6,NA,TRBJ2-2,TGTGCCACCATAGACGCCGGACAGGGGGCGTCCGGGGAGCTGTTTTTT,CATIDAGQGASGELFF
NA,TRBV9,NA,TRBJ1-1,TGTGCCAGCAGCGTAGGGGAGGGGATCGGGAACACTGAAGCTTTCTTT,CASSVGEGIGNTEAFF
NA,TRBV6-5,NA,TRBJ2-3,TGTGCCAGCAGTTACAGACAGGCTACAGATACGCAGTATTTT,CASSYRQATDTQYF
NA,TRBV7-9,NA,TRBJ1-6,TGTGCCAGCAGCGCGGGGACGGACAATTCACCCCTCCACTTT,CASSAGTDNSPLHF
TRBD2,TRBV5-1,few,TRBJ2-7,TGCGCCAGCAGCCTACCAAATCGGACTAGCGGGAGATATCGCTACGAGCAGTACTTC,CASSLPNRTSGRYRYEQYF
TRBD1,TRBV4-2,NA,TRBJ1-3,TGTGCCAGCAGCCAAGATTTGACAGGGGGCAGTACTGGAAACACCATATATTTT,CASSQDLTGGSTGNTIYF
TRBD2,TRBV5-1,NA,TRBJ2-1,TGCGCCAGCAGCTTCATAGCGGGGACCTCCTACAATGAGCAGTTCTTC,CASSFIAGTSYNEQFF
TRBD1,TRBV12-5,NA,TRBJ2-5,TGTGCTAGTGGTTCCCTGACAGGGCCACAAGAGACCCAGTACTTC,CASGSLTGPQETQYF
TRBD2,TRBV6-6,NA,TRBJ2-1,TGTGCCAGCAGTTATCCTAGCGGGGGGGCGTTGAATGAGCAGTTCTTC,CASSYPSGGALNEQFF
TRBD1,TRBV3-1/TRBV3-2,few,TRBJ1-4,TGTGCCAGCAGCCAAGATTCTCAGGGGGCGCGGGGAAAACTGTTTTTT,CASSQDSQGARGKLFF
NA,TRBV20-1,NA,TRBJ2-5,TGCAGTGCTAGAGACAGGGAGACCCAGTACTTC,CSARDRETQYF
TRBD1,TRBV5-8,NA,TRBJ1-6,TGTGCCAGCAGCTGGGACAGGGGCAATTCACCCCTCCACTTT,CASSWDRGNSPLHF
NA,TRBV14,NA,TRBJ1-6,TGTGCCAGCAGCCGACAGTCCCTTGGTGTTTCACCCCTCCACTTT,CASSRQSLGVSPLHF
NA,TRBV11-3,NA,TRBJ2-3,TGTGCCAGCAGTACAGGAGATGGTGGGACAGATACGCAGTATTTT,CASSTGDGGTDTQYF
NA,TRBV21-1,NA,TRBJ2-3,TGTGCCAGCAGCAAACCCAGCGGGAGGTCCCAAGATACGCAGTATTTT,CASSKPSGRSQDTQYF
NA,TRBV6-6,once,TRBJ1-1,TGTGCCAGCAGAGGGGTCGGAATTGAAGCTTTCTTT,CASRGVGIEAFF
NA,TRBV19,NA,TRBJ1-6,TGTGCCAGTAGTATGAGCCGGACAGACAATTCACCCCTCCACTTT,CASSMSRTDNSPLHF
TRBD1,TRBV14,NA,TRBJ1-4,TGTGCCAGCAGCCAATACAGGGGTCTTAATGAAAAACTGTTTTTT,CASSQYRGLNEKLFF
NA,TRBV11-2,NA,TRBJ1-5,TGTGCCAGCAGCTTAGTCGGGGATCAGCCCCAGCATTTT,CASSLVGDQPQHF
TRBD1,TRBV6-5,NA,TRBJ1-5,TGTGCCAGCACCATCGGACAGGTCAGCAATCAGCCCCAGCATTTT,CASTIGQVSNQPQHF
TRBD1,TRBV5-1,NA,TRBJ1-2,TGCGCCAGCAGCCGAACCGGGACAGGGGATGGCTACACCTTC,CASSRTGTGDGYTF
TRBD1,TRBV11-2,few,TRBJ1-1,TGTGCCAGCAGCTTACAAAGGGGACAGGAAGCTTTCTTT,CASSLQRGQEAFF
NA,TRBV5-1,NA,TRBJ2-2,TGCGCCAGCAGCTTGGTACAGGGCGGAACCGGGGAGCTGTTTTTT,CASSLVQGGTGELFF
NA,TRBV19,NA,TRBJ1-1,TGTGCCAGTGAGGAAAATCCTTCGATGGCTTTCTTT,CASEENPSMAFF
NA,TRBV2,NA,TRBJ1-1,TGTGCCAGCAGTGAAGTCAGTGAAGCTTTCTTT,CASSEVSEAFF
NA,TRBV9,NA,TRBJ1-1,TGTGCCAGCAGCTCCGGCGGGGACACTGAAGCTTTCTTT,CASSSGGDTEAFF
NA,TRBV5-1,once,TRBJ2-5,TGCGCCAGCAGCTTGGGGGGAGAGGTTTCCGAGACCCAGTACTTC,CASSLGGEVSETQYF
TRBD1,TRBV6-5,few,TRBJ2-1,TGTGCCAGCAGTTACCCGGGACAGGGCTACAATGAGCAGTTCTTC,CASSYPGQGYNEQFF
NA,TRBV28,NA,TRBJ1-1,TGTGCCAGCAGTCCGACAGGAATCAGCACTGAAGCTTTCTTT,CASSPTGISTEAFF
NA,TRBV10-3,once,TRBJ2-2,TGTGCCATCAGTGAAGGTGGTGGGCCCAGGGGCGGGGAGCTGTTTTTT,CAISEGGGPRGGELFF
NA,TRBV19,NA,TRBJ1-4,TGTGCCAGTAGAAGGTGGAAGGGGACTAATGAAAAACTGTTTTTT,CASRRWKGTNEKLFF
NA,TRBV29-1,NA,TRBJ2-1,TGCAGCGTGCAAAAAACAGAAGGAGAGCAGTTCTTC,CSVQKTEGEQFF
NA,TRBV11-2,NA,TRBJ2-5,TGTGCCAGCAGCTCCGAATTGCGTGAGACCCAGTACTTC,CASSSELRETQYF
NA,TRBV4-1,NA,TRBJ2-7,TGCGCCAGCAGCCAACGCACAGGGAACGAGCAGTACTTC,CASSQRTGNEQYF
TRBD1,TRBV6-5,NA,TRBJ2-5,TGTGCCAGCAGTTACTTGGGACAGGGGGGAGAGACCCAGTACTTC,CASSYLGQGGETQYF
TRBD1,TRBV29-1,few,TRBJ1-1,TGCAGCGTTAAAACCCGGGACAGGGTGACTGAAGCTTTCTTT,CSVKTRDRVTEAFF
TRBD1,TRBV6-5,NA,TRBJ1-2,TGTGCCAGCAGTTACTGGGGACAGGGGAATTCTGGCTACACCTTC,CASSYWGQGNSGYTF
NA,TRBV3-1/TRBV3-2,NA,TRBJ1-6,TGTGCCAGCAGCCAAGTCGGGTATAATTCACCCCTCCACTTT,CASSQVGYNSPLHF
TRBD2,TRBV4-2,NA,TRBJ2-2,TGTGCCAGCAGCCAAGATACTAGCGGGGACGGGGAGCTGTTTTTT,CASSQDTSGDGELFF
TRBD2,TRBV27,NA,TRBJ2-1,TGTGCCAGCAGTTTATCGGGGCTAGCGGGAGTCCTCATGTCCTACAATGAGCAGTTCTTC,CASSLSGLAGVLMSYNEQFF
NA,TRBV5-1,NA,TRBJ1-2,TGCGCCAGCAGCTTCCAGGGAAACTATGGCTACACCTTC,CASSFQGNYGYTF
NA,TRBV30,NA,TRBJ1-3,TGTGCCTGGACAGGGAAGGACTCTGGAAACACCATATATTTT,CAWTGKDSGNTIYF
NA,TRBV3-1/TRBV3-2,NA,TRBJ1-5,TGTGCCAGCAGCCAAGATACGGATCAGCCCCAGCATTTT,CASSQDTDQPQHF
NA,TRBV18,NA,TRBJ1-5,TGTGCCAGCTCGGAGGCCGGTCAGCCCCAGCATTTT,CASSEAGQPQHF
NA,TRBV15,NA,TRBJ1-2,TGTGCCACCAGCAGGGACAGCAATAACTATGGCTACACCTTC,CATSRDSNNYGYTF
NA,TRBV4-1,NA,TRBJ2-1,TGCGCCAGCAGCCAAGACCCCATAGATGAGCAGTTCTTC,CASSQDPIDEQFF
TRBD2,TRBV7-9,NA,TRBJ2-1,TGTGCCAGCAGCCGGACCCCCGGGACTAGCGGGAGGACCGACAATGAGCAGTTCTTC,CASSRTPGTSGRTDNEQFF
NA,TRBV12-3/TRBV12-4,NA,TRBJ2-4,TGTGCCAGCAGTTTAAACAGTAACATTCAGTACTTC,CASSLNSNIQYF
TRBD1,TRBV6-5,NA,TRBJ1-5,TGTGCCAGCAGTACCAGACAGGGCGCACGGCCCCAGCATTTT,CASSTRQGARPQHF
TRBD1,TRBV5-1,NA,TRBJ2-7,TGCGCCAGCAGCCCGGACAGGGGGTCCTACGAGCAGTACTTC,CASSPDRGSYEQYF
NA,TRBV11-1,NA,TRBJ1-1,TGTGCCAGCAGCTTAAGCCCGGACTACAAGCAAACTGAAGCTTTCTTT,CASSLSPDYKQTEAFF